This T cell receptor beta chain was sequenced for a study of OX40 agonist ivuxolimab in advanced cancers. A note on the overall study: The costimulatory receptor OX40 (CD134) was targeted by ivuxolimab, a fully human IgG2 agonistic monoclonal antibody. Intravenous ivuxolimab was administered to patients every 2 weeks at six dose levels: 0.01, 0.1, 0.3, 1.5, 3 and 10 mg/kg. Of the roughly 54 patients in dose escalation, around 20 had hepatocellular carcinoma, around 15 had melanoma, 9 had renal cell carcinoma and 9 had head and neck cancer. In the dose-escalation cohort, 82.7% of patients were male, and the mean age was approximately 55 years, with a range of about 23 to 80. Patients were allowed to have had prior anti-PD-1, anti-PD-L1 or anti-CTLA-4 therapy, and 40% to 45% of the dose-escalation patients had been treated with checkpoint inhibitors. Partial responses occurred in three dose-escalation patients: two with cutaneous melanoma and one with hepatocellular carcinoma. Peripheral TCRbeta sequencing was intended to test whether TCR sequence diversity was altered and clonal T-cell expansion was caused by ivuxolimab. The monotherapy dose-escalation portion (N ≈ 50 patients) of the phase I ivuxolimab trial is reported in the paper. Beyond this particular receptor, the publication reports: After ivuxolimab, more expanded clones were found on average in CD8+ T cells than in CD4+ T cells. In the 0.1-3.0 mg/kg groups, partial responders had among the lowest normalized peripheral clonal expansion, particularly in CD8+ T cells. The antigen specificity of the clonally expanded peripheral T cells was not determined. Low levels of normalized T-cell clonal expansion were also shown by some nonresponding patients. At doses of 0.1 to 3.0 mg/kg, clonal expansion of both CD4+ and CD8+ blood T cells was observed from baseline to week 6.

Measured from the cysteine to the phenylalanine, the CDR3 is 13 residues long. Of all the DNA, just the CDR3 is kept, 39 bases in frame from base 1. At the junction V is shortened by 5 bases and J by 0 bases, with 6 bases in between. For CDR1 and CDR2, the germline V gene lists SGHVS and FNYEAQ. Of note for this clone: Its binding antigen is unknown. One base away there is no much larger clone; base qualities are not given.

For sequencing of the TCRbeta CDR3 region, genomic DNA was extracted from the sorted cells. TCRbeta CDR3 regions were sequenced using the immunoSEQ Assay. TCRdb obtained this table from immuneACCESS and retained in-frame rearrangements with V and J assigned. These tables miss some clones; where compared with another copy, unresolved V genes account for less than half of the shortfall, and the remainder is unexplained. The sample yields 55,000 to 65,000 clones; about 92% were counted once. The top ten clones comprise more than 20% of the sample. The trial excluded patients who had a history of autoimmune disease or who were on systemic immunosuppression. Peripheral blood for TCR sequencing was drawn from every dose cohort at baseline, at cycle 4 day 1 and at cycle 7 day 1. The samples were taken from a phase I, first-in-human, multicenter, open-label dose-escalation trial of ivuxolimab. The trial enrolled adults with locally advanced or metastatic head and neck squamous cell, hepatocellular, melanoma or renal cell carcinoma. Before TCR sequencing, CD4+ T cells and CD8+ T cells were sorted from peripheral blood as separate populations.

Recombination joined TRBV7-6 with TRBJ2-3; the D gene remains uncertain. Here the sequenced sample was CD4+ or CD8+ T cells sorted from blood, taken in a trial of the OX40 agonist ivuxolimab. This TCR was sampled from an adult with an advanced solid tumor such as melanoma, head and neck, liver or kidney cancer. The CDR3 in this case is CASSAMSTDTQYF. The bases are TGTGCCAGCAGCGCCATGAGCACAGATACGCAGTATTTT.